Each of the 30 T cell receptor beta chains below was sequenced from the same sample in a study of tumor and adjacent non-tumor tissue in lung cancer. A modified ARM-PCR protocol with three rounds of nested PCR amplified TCRbeta. TCRdb processed the multiplex PCR reads anew with MiXCR; each CDR3 protein has one entry. Altogether around 40,000 distinct CDR3 sequences are present, 60% being singletons, with the ten largest covering over 40%. The template was RNA from unsorted bulk tissue. This non-tumor lung sample came from over 3 cm beyond the tumor edge. The sequenced sample consisted of distant non-tumor lung tissue. Source of these receptors: a man aged 45-65 years with non-small cell lung cancer.

This clonotype was seen more than once but under ten times. Here the CDR3 DNA reads TGTGCTTTCAGTGATGGGCAACGGGGGCAGTTCTTC. Residues: CAFSDGQRGQFF. The chain employs TRBV10-3 and TRBJ2-1, with D perhaps TRBD2 (5 bases). The germline V gene has CDR1 ENHRY and CDR2 SYGVKD. The CDR3 consists of 12 residues.

This clonotype occurred a few times. The junction and the germline gene differ at one end; a read error may be behind it. The DNA for the CDR3 is TGCAGCGTAGGGGTAGGGTACATTACTAGCGGAAACACCCGGGAGCTGTTTTTT. Protein: CSVGVGYITSGNTRELFF. The chain is built from TRBV29-1 and TRBJ2-2; 8 positions agree with TRBD2. Germline lookup yields CDR1 SQVTM and CDR2 ANQGSEA. This CDR3 spans 18 amino acids.

In the case of this clonotype: A much larger clone lies one base from this, so it may be a read error. In DNA form, the CDR3 reads TGTGTCAGCAGCTTTTCCCGGACCTACCAGGAGACCCAGTACTTC. It is translated as CVSSFSRTYQETQYF. This chain uses TRBV7-9 with TRBJ2-5; D is undetermined. From germline, CDR1 is SEHNR and CDR2 FQNEAQ (reference sequence). This CDR3 has 15 amino acids.

On this clonotype: One junction end disagrees with the germline gene, perhaps due to a read error. V usage is TRBV10-3 and J usage is TRBJ2-1; 9 nucleotides line up with TRBD2. Germline V gene data show CDR1 as ENHRY and CDR2 as SYGVKD. This CDR3 is built from 16 residues. CDR3 loop: CVISGGPPTDYNEQFF. CDR3 DNA sequence: TGTGTCATCAGCGGGGGGCCTCCTACGGACTACAATGAGCAGTTCTTC.

This clonotype was detected ten times or more. The chain combines TRBV5-1 with TRBJ2-3, with D possibly TRBD1 on 6 matching bases. The V gene's germline CDR1 is SGHRS and CDR2 YFSETQ. The CDR3 totals 16 residues. The V and J ends lost 3 bases and 4 bases respectively, with 18 bases between them. The CDR3 loop reads CASSSRPRGSADTQYF. The DNA for the CDR3 is TGCGCCAGCAGCTCCCGCCCCAGGGGTAGCGCAGATACGCAGTATTTT.

This clonotype was seen just once. The rearrangement joins TRBV28 to TRBJ2-7; either TRBD1 or TRBD2 may supply D (5 bases each). The CDR3 is made up of 13 amino acids. Per the germline V gene, CDR1 is MDHEN and CDR2 is SYDVKM. CDR3 DNA: TGTGTCAACAGCCACCTTGGGGGTTGCGAGCAGTACTTC. Translation gives CVNSHLGGCEQYF.

This clonotype was recorded once. This chain connects TRBV19 to TRBJ2-7; D assignment may be TRBD1 or TRBD2 (5 bases each). V was clipped by 2 bases and J by 5 bases, with 10 bases between them. Germline assignment: CDR1 LNHDA and CDR2 SQIVND (reference sequence). CDR3 length equals 13 residues. The CDR3 spells CASSIIQGDEQYF. CDR3 nucleotide sequence: TGTGCCAGTAGTATAATCCAGGGAGACGAGCAGTACTTC.

Turning to this clonotype: It may be a read error: a sequence one base away is much more abundant. The chain is built from TRBV6-5 and TRBJ2-2, with 8 positions matching TRBD2. The CDR3 contains 15 residues. Germline V gene data show CDR1 as MNHEY and CDR2 as SVGAGI. J lost 8 bases, V lost 7 bases, and 12 bases had no gene match. The CDR3 loop is CASIAATGGGGELFF. The CDR3 DNA reads as TGTGCCAGCATCGCTGCGACGGGGGGGGGAGGGGAGCTGTTTTTT.

This clonotype appeared many times. The chain links TRBV29-1 to TRBJ2-3; 9 bases match TRBD2. The germline V gene has CDR1 SQVTM and CDR2 ANQGSEA. This CDR3 spans 14 amino acids. The V gene end was trimmed by 8 bases and the J gene end by 4 bases; junction bases not matched to a gene: 10. The CDR3 DNA follows: TGCAGCCACACGCTGGCGGGGGGGCCAGATACGCAGTATTTT. Translated, it gives CSHTLAGGPDTQYF.

This clonotype came up once. The junction departs from germline at one end; a sequencing error may be responsible. The J gene is TRBJ2-7, the V gene TRBV11-2; D may match TRBD1 or TRBD2 (5 bases each). Germline lookup yields CDR1 SGHAT and CDR2 FQNNGV. CDR3 length: 15 amino acids. CDR3 bases: TGTGCCAGCAGCCCAGGGACGGGTAGAACCTACGAGCAGTATTTC. Translation gives CASSPGTGRTYEQYF. Together with reference TRBV11-2 and TRBJ2-7, the CDR3 gives the full variable domain: EAGVAQSPRYKIIEKRQSVAFWCNPISGHATLYWYQQILGQGPKLLIQFQNNGVVDDSQLPKDRFSAERLKGVDSTLKIQPAKLEDSAVYLCASSPGTGRTYEQYFGPGTRLTVT.

With regard to this clonotype: The conserved closing phenylalanine or tryptophan is absent in this CDR3, likely reflecting a read error. The rearrangement uses TRBV7-8 and TRBJ1-3; D gene ambiguous. Per germline, CDR1 SGHVS and CDR2 FQNEAQ. Trimming stripped 5 bases from V and 6 bases from J, with 20 bases between. The CDR3 runs 16 residues. The CDR3 loop is CASSVTASVSVNTIYL. In DNA, the CDR3 is TGTGCCAGCAGCGTTACCGCCTCTGTTAGCGTAAACACCATATATTTA.

This clonotype has ten or more counts. The rearrangement joins TRBV29-1 to TRBJ2-5, with TRBD2 identical over 7 bases. V lost 0 bases, J lost 4 bases, and 5 bases stayed unmatched. Germline CDR1 reads SQVTM; CDR2 reads ANQGSEA. The CDR3 totals 14 residues. CDR3 in DNA: TGCAGCGTTGAAGATTGGGGAGGGTCAGAGACCCAGTACTTC. Translation gives CSVEDWGGSETQYF.

Details on this clonotype: A junction end diverges from the germline sequence, so it may reflect a read error. This rearrangement joins TRBV24-1 to TRBJ1-6, with D unresolved. This CDR3 is 14 amino acids long. Germline-derived CDR1 and CDR2 are KGHDR and SFDVKD. CDR3 bases: TGTGCCACCAGTGATTCCTACGATAATTCAACCCTCCACTTT. Its protein is CATSDSYDNSTLHF.

A word on this clonotype: Because it lacks the conserved phenylalanine or tryptophan at the end, this CDR3 is likely a read error. The chain uses TRBV6-2 or TRBV6-3 and TRBJ2-1, with 8 bases identical to TRBD2. The CDR3 covers 14 residues. After removal of 6 bases from V and 6 bases from J, the junction contained 7 bases not matched to a gene. Per the germline V gene, CDR1 is MNHEY and CDR2 is SVGEGT. The CDR3 loop reads CASRSGGPCNEQFL. CDR3 DNA: TGTGCCAGCAGGTCGGGGGGGCCCTGCAATGAGCAGTTCTTA.

In this sample, this clonotype turned up a few times. The chain carries TRBV29-1 and TRBJ2-2; possible D gene TRBD1, 6 bases. Germline CDR1 SQVTM, CDR2 ANQGSEA. The length of the CDR3 is 14 residues. V lost 6 bases and J 9 bases, leaving 20 bases between the germline ends. This chain's CDR3 is CSVVPGGGGRELFF. CDR3 DNA: TGCAGCGTAGTCCCAGGCGGTGGGGGCAGGGAGCTGTTTTTT.

Note on this clonotype: A junction boundary mismatches the germline segment, possibly from a read error. This chain links TRBV10-2 with TRBJ2-3, with a tentative D call TRBD2 (5 bases). From germline, CDR1 is WSHSY and CDR2 SAAADI. The CDR3 runs 16 residues. The CDR3 DNA is TGCGCCAGCAGTGAAGCTCGAGGGATTAGCACAGATATGCAGTATTTT. Its protein product is CASSEARGISTDMQYF.

To note about this clonotype: A clone one base away is much larger, so this may be a read error. The chain combines TRBV6-5 with TRBJ2-5, with D tentatively TRBD1 or TRBD2 (5 bases each). The CDR3 spans 12 residues. CDR1 MNHEY and CDR2 SVGAGI come from the germline V gene. CDR3: CASSHDPGTQCF. In DNA, the CDR3 is TGTGCCAGCAGTCACGATCCGGGGACCCAGTGCTTC.

This clonotype was recorded many times. The CDR3 sequence is CSARDQVTRGYNEQFF. DNA for the CDR3: TGCAGTGCTAGAGATCAGGTGACTAGGGGATACAATGAGCAGTTCTTC. V usage is TRBV20-1 and J usage is TRBJ2-1, with D tentatively TRBD2 (6 bases). The germline V gene encodes CDR1 DFQATT and CDR2 SNEGSKA (reference sequence). Trimming took off 0 bases at V and 4 bases at J, with 16 bases between the two ends. CDR3 size: 16 residues.

A note on this clonotype: One end of the junction is discordant with germline, which a read error may explain. The V gene is TRBV10-1, the J gene TRBJ2-2; D tentatively fits TRBD1 or TRBD2 (5 bases each). The CDR3 is 14 amino acids. Per germline, CDR1 WNHNN and CDR2 SYGVQD (reference sequence). CDR3 DNA sequence: TGCGCCAGCACTGGAGGAGTGAACATCGGGGCGCTGTTTTTT. Its protein is CASTGGVNIGALFF.

In the case of this clonotype: One end of the junction does not line up with germline, which may come from a read error. This rearrangement joins TRBV5-4 to TRBJ2-2; the match to TRBD2 covers 8 bases. Germline assignment: CDR1 SGHNT and CDR2 YYREEE (reference sequence). The CDR3 extends over 18 amino acids. In nucleotides, the CDR3 is TGTGCCAGCAGCTCCCGGAGCGGGGGCCTTGGTGGAACCGGGGAGCTGTCTTTT. Protein sequence: CASSSRSGGLGGTGELSF.

This clonotype was observed a single time. The chain combines TRBV4-2 with TRBJ2-1; the match to TRBD2 covers 15 bases. Germline V gene data show CDR1 as LGHNA and CDR2 as YNFKEQ. CDR3 length equals 16 residues. The CDR3 sequence: CASCQDGTSGRNEQFF. As DNA, the CDR3 is TGTGCAAGCTGCCAAGATGGGACTAGCGGGAGGAATGAGCAGTTCTTC.

With regard to this clonotype: The germline gene is not matched at one end of the junction; a read error may be the cause. The chain uses TRBV7-9 and TRBJ2-5, with 7 bases identical to TRBD1. CDR3 size: 14 residues. Germline V lookup: CDR1 SEHNR, CDR2 FQNEAQ (reference sequence). The CDR3 bases are TGTGGCAGCAGCCCACTGGGACAGCAAGAGACCCAGTATTTC. This encodes CGSSPLGQQETQYF.

In regard to this clonotype: A single base separates this from a much larger clone, so it may be a read error. The V gene is TRBV12-3 or TRBV12-4, the J gene TRBJ2-3, with D uncertain. The CDR3 is 15 amino acids. The germline V and J ends were trimmed by 6 bases and 0 bases, with 13 bases remaining between them. The CDR3 loop is CASSSQQTSTDTQYF. For the CDR3, the DNA is TGTGCCAGCAGCTCCCAGCAGACTAGCACAGATACGCAGTATTTT.

Points on this clonotype: A single base separates this from a much larger clone, so it may be a read error. The rearrangement joins TRBV6-2 or TRBV6-3 to TRBJ2-7; D is unclear. This CDR3 spans 11 amino acids. Looked up from germline, CDR1 is MNHEY and CDR2 is SVGEGT. The CDR3 is CASSRPLEQCF. The CDR3 region has the DNA TGTGCCAGCAGCCGACCCCTCGAGCAGTGCTTC.

With respect to this clonotype: This could be a read error, since a much larger clone is one nucleotide away. This chain connects TRBV11-2 to TRBJ2-7; possibly TRBD1 for D (5 bases). CDR1 SGHAT and CDR2 FQNNGV come from the germline V gene. The V end was cut by 1 base, the J end by 2 bases, with 15 bases between. This CDR3 has 16 amino acids. Here the CDR3 reads CASSLGAIGVPYEQYF. CDR3 in DNA: TGTGCCAGCAGCTTAGGCGCGATAGGGGTTCCCTACGAGCAGTACTTC.

The table lists this clonotype with many counts. The chain recombines TRBV29-1 with TRBJ2-5; the match to TRBD1 covers 7 bases. V trimming: 3 bases; J trimming: 2 bases; junction bases outside the gene matches: 3. This CDR3 has 13 amino acids. Germline CDR1 reads SQVTM; CDR2 reads ANQGSEA. For the CDR3, the DNA is TGCAGCGTTGACAGGGGGATGCAAGAGACCCAGTACTTC. Encoded protein: CSVDRGMQETQYF.

For this clonotype: Its ends do not fully match the called genes, so a read error is possible. The V and J genes are TRBV29-1 and TRBJ2-7, with 8 bases aligning to TRBD2. This CDR3 comprises 14 residues. Germline V CDR1 and CDR2: SQVTM, ANQGSEA. The CDR3 region has the DNA TGCAGCGTTGGGACTATCGGGGGGGCCTACGAGCAGTATTTC. Translation gives CSVGTIGGAYEQYF.

Details on this clonotype: At one end the junction does not follow the germline gene, possibly because of a read error. This chain uses TRBV6-6 with TRBJ2-5; D gene uncertain. CDR1 and CDR2 (germline): MNHNY, SVGAGI (reference sequence). The CDR3 contains 14 residues. CDR3 amino acids: CASSLGMGSETLYF. The DNA for the CDR3 is TGTGCCAGCAGTTTGGGCATGGGGTCAGAGACCCTGTACTTC.

Of note for this clonotype: An end of the junction does not agree with germline; a read error may underlie this. V gene TRBV7-8 combines with J gene TRBJ1-5; no clear D gene. Germline V gives CDR1 SGHVS, CDR2 FQNEAQ. The CDR3 is made up of 15 amino acids. DNA for the CDR3: TGTACCAGCAGCTTAGCCATAGGCAACAATCAGCCCCAGCATTTT. Its protein is CTSSLAIGNNQPQHF.

This clonotype was counted a few times. A much larger clone is a single base away; this may be a read error. The chain uses TRBV10-1 and TRBJ1-1, with D hard to call. CDR3 length: 11 amino acids. Looked up from germline, CDR1 is WNHNN and CDR2 is SYGVQD (reference sequence). V shed 3 bases and J shed 6 bases, with 5 bases lying between them. The CDR3 spells CASSENAEAFF. DNA for the CDR3: TGCGCCAGCAGTGAAAACGCTGAAGCTTTCTTT.